Shown below are 15 T cell receptor beta chains from a single sample sequenced in a study of cytomegalovirus exposure and HLA in healthy donors. The study ran its PCR with 60 Vbeta and 13 Jbeta primers. Data came from immunoSEQ multiplex PCR; TCRdb stores just in-frame clones and leaves some out. The sample lists around 150,000 clones; 80% were seen once. The specimen sequenced was PBMCs. These receptor sequences come from a woman aged 40-49 years in good health and CMV-seronegative.

V gene TRBV4-3 combines with J gene TRBJ2-2, with D possibly being TRBD1 (5 bases). The CDR3 is made up of 17 amino acids. Per the germline V gene, CDR1 is LGHNA and CDR2 is YSLEER. V was trimmed by 4 bases and J by 2 bases, leaving 17 bases between them. The CDR3 here is CASSLSLTASNTGELFF. The CDR3 nucleotides read TGCGCCAGCAGCCTGTCCTTGACAGCGAGTAACACCGGGGAGCTGTTTTTT.

J is TRBJ2-5 and V is TRBV6-6; possibly TRBD2 for D (6 bases). This CDR3 has 13 residues. Per germline, CDR1 MNHNY and CDR2 SVGAGI (reference sequence). V gave up 6 bases and J gave up 1 base, with 9 bases separating them. The CDR3 sequence: CASSRDFQETQYF. The CDR3 DNA reads as TGTGCCAGCAGCCGGGACTTCCAAGAGACCCAGTACTTC.

The chain is built from TRBV12-1 and TRBJ2-3; the table's D call, TRBD2, was not checked against the DNA. TRBV12-1 is termed a pseudogene. CDR3 length equals 10 residues. The CDR3 DNA is TGTGCCAGCAGCCTCTATACGCAGTATTTT. Translated, it gives CASSLYTQYF.

J is TRBJ2-7 and V is TRBV5-6; weak D call: TRBD2 (5 bases). The germline CDR1 and CDR2 sequences are SGHDT and YYEEEE. CDR3 size: 14 residues. Trimming took 6 bases from V and 3 from J, leaving 16 bases between them. The CDR3 loop reads CASIFRRFYYEQYF. CDR3 in DNA: TGTGCCAGCATCTTTCGGAGGTTCTACTACGAGCAGTACTTC.

The chain couples TRBV11-3 to TRBJ1-2, with D perhaps TRBD1 (6 bases). Germline values: CDR1 SGHNT, CDR2 YENEEA. Trimming stripped 5 bases from V and 3 bases from J, with 13 bases between. The CDR3 runs 14 residues. CDR3 sequence (DNA): TGTGCCAGCAGCCGCACAGGACAGCACTATGGCTACACCTTC. Encoded protein: CASSRTGQHYGYTF.

This sequence joins TRBV6-4 and TRBJ2-1; 7 bases are a match to TRBD1. The CDR3 consists of 15 residues. Trimming cost V 3 bases and J 4 bases; bases outside gene matches: 6. Germline V gene lookup returns CDR1 MRHNA and CDR2 SNTAGT. The CDR3 region is CASSETGQMYNEQFF. DNA for the CDR3: TGTGCCAGCAGTGAAACGGGACAGATGTACAATGAGCAGTTCTTC.

The V and J genes are TRBV9 and TRBJ2-3, with TRBD2 matching 15 bases. Germline V gives CDR1 SGDLS, CDR2 YYNGEE. The CDR3 is 17 residues long. The junction had 6 bases not matched to a gene; V was cut back by 4 bases and J by 3 bases. DNA of the CDR3: TGTGCCAGCAGCCCGAGGACTAGCGGGAGGGAGACAGATACGCAGTATTTT. It encodes CASSPRTSGRETDTQYF.

The chain couples TRBV6-5 to TRBJ2-1; D is unresolved. There are 14 residues in the CDR3. Trimming removed 5 bases from V and 5 bases from J, with 13 bases in between. CDR1 is MNHEY, CDR2 SVGAGI, per germline. The CDR3 coding sequence is TGTGCCAGCAGTGAAACGAGTTCAAACAATGAGCAGTTCTTC. Its translation is CASSETSSNNEQFF.

This clone was seen a handful of times. The chain carries TRBV5-6 and TRBJ1-5, with D tentatively TRBD1 (5 bases). Germline CDR1 and CDR2: SGHDT and YYEEEE. Trimming left V 4 bases short and J 6 bases short, with 11 bases between. The length of the CDR3 is 13 residues. The chain's CDR3 is CASSGIGGQPQHF. The CDR3 nucleotides read TGTGCCAGCAGCGGAATCGGGGGTCAGCCCCAGCATTTT.

The chain is built from TRBV7-9 and TRBJ2-7; D uncertain. Germline V CDR1 and CDR2: SEHNR, FQNEAQ (reference sequence). This CDR3 contains 13 residues. V lost 1 base and J 6 bases, leaving 10 bases between the germline ends. This chain's CDR3 is CASSLGSTGEQYF. CDR3 sequence (DNA): TGTGCCAGCAGCTTAGGATCGACGGGCGAGCAGTACTTC.

The chain uses TRBV11-3 and TRBJ2-5; 8 bases match TRBD1. Germline V gives CDR1 SGHNT, CDR2 YENEEA. The CDR3 loop spans 15 amino acids. V lost 5 bases, J lost 2 bases, and 7 bases stayed unmatched. The CDR3 region has the DNA TGTGCCAGCAGCCAGGGGGCCTCCGTTCAAGAGACCCAGTACTTC. Protein sequence: CASSQGASVQETQYF.

V is TRBV4-3 and J is TRBJ2-5; D is possibly TRBD2 (6 bases). The CDR3 is 15 amino acids. V lost 0 bases, J lost 5 bases, and 13 bases lay in between. The V gene's germline CDR1 is LGHNA and CDR2 YSLEER. The CDR3 DNA sequence: TGCGCCAGCAGCCAAGATAGAACTAGCAGCGAGACCCAGTACTTC. Protein product: CASSQDRTSSETQYF.

The chain recombines TRBV5-8 with TRBJ2-5; 11 bases fit TRBD2. Germline lookup yields CDR1 SGHTS and CDR2 YDEGEE. Germline trimming cut 3 bases from V and 3 bases from J; bases unmatched to any gene: 4. The CDR3 consists of 15 residues. CDR3 nucleotide sequence: TGTGCCAGCAGCTCCGGGACTAGCGGCAAAGAGACCCAGTACTTC. Amino acids: CASSSGTSGKETQYF.

The rearrangement joins TRBV7-8 to TRBJ2-2; D gene uncertain. Germline CDR1 reads SGHVS; CDR2 reads FQNEAQ. Trimming removed 2 bases from V and 3 bases from J, with 13 bases in between. The CDR3 length is 16 residues. The CDR3 here is CASSLYGARDTGELFF. As DNA, the CDR3 is TGTGCCAGCAGCTTATACGGCGCCCGGGACACCGGGGAGCTGTTTTTT.

V and J are TRBV2 and TRBJ1-2, with a possible D match to TRBD1 (6 bases). The CDR3 covers 14 residues. V lost 6 bases to trimming and J lost 1 base, with 12 bases between them. Germline assignment: CDR1 SNHLY and CDR2 FYNNEI. The DNA for the CDR3 is TGTGCCAGCAGGCAAACAGGGATTAACTATGGCTACACCTTC. Protein sequence: CASRQTGINYGYTF.